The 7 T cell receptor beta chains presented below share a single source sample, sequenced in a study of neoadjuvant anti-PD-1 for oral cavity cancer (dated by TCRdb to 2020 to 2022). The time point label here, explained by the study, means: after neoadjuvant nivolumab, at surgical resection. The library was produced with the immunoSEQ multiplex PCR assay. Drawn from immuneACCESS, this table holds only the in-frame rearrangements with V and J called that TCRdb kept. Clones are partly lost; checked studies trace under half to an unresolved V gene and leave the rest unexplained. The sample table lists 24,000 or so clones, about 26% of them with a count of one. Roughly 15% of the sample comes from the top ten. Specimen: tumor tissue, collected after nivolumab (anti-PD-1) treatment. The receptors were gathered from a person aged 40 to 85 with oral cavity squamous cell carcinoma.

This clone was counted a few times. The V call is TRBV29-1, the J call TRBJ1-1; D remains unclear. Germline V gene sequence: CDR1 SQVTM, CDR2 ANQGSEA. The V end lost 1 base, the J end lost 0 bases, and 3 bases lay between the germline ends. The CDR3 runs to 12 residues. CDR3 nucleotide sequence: TGCAGCGTTGAAGGGGTGAACACTGAAGCTTTCTTT. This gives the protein CSVEGVNTEAFF.

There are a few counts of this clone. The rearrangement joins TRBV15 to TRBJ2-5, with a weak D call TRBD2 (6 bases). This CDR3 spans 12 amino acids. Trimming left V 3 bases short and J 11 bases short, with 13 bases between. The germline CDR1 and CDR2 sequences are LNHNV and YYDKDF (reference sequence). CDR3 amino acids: CATSSGTPGQYF. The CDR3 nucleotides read TGTGCCACCAGCAGTGGGACTCCGGGACAGTACTTC.

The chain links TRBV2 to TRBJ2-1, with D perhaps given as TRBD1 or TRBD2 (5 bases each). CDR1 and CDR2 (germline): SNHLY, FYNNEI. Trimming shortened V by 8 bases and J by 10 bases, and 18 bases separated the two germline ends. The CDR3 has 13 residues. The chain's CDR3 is CASPGTTPGEQFF. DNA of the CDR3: TGTGCCAGCCCCGGGACCACCCCCGGGGAGCAGTTCTTC.

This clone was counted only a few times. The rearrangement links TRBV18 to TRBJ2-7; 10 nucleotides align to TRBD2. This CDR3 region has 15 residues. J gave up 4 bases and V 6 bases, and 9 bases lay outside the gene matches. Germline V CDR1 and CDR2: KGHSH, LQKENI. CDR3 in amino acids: CASSGTGTSVYEQYF. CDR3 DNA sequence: TGTGCCAGCTCGGGGACCGGGACTAGCGTATACGAGCAGTACTTC.

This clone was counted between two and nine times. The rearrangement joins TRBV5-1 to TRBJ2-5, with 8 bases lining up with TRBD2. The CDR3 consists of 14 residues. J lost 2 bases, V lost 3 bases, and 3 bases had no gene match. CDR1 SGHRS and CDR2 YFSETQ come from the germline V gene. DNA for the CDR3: TGCGCCAGCAGCTCACAGCGGGGGCAAGAGACCCAGTACTTC. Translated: CASSSQRGQETQYF.

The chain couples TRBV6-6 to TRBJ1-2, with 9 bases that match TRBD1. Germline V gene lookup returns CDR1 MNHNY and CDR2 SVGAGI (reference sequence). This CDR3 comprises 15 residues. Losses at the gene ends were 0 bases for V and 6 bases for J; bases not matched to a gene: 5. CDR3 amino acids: CASSYSGQGVHGYTF. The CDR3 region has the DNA TGTGCCAGCAGTTACTCGGGACAGGGTGTTCATGGCTACACCTTC.

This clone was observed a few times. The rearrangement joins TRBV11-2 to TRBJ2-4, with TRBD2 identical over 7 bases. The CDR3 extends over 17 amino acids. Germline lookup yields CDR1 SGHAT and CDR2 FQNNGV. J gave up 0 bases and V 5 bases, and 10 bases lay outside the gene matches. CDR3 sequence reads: CASSPSSGGLAKNIQYF. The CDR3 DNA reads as TGTGCCAGCAGCCCCTCTAGCGGAGGCCTAGCCAAAAACATTCAGTACTTC.